These 32 T cell receptor beta chains were all obtained from the same sample, sequenced in a study of OX40 agonist ivuxolimab in advanced cancers. Clones were read by immunoSEQ multiplex PCR, and TCRdb kept only the in-frame ones, dropping some. The sample includes 95,000 to 150,000 clones, 75% to 90% of them seen just once. The specimen was CD4+ or CD8+ T cells sorted from blood, collected in a trial of the OX40 agonist ivuxolimab. The source of these receptors is an adult with an advanced solid tumor such as melanoma, head and neck, liver or kidney cancer.

The V and J genes are TRBV18 and TRBJ1-2; D perhaps matches TRBD1 (6 bases). Germline CDR1 and CDR2: KGHSH and LQKENI. The CDR3 loop spans 13 amino acids. The V gene lost 8 bases and the J gene lost 3 bases, with 13 bases spanning the gap. Here the CDR3 DNA reads TGTGCCAGCGGGGCAGGGGAGGACTATGGCTACACCTTC. It is translated as CASGAGEDYGYTF.

The chain uses TRBV6-6 and TRBJ1-6; 11 bases line up with TRBD1. There are 13 residues in the CDR3. CDR1 is MNHNY, CDR2 SVGAGI, per germline (reference sequence). V was pared by 11 bases and J by 7 bases, with 4 bases of the junction left unmatched. CDR3 DNA: TGTGCCGGACAGGGGGCGCGAAATTCACCCCTCCACTTT. This encodes CAGQGARNSPLHF.

V gene TRBV6-1 combines with J gene TRBJ1-4, with D maybe TRBD1 (6 bases). Germline loops: CDR1 MNHNS, CDR2 SASEGT. V was shortened by 7 bases and J by 1 base, with 10 bases between the two germline ends. This CDR3 is 14 amino acids long. CDR3 sequence (DNA): TGTGCCAGCACTCCGGGACAAACTAATGAAAAACTGTTTTTT. This sequence encodes CASTPGQTNEKLFF.

The V gene is TRBV7-2, the J gene TRBJ1-1; a weak D match, TRBD1 (6 bases). The CDR3 has 14 amino acids. Germline CDR1 SGHTA, CDR2 FQGNSA. Trimming stripped 4 bases from V and 2 bases from J, with 11 bases between. CDR3 protein: CASSSQGPNTEAFF. The CDR3 DNA reads TGTGCCAGCAGCTCTCAGGGGCCCAACACTGAAGCTTTCTTT.

This chain connects TRBV9 to TRBJ1-6; D is ambiguous. Germline V lookup: CDR1 SGDLS, CDR2 YYNGEE. The CDR3 is 13 residues long. The germline V and J ends were trimmed by 0 bases and 5 bases, with 3 bases remaining between them. The DNA for the CDR3 is TGTGCCAGCAGCGTAGAACATAATTCACCCCTCCACTTT. Its protein product is CASSVEHNSPLHF.

V usage is TRBV28 and J usage is TRBJ1-1; TRBD1 might be the D (5 bases). V shed 7 bases and J shed 3 bases, with 15 bases lying between them. Germline lookup yields CDR1 MDHEN and CDR2 SYDVKM. This CDR3 region has 14 residues. CDR3 sequence (DNA): TGTGCCAGCATACCAGGGAGAGTGGACACTGAAGCTTTCTTT. Translated, it gives CASIPGRVDTEAFF.

The rearrangement links TRBV19 to TRBJ2-2, with 9 bases lining up with TRBD2. CDR3 length: 15 amino acids. CDR1 and CDR2 (germline): LNHDA, SQIVND (reference sequence). Trimming took 5 bases from V and 4 from J; bases not matched to a gene: 5. CDR3 region: CASSLAGGLTGELFF. CDR3 DNA sequence: TGTGCCAGTAGTCTCGCGGGGGGGCTCACCGGGGAGCTGTTTTTT.

This chain links TRBV6-6 with TRBJ2-1; either TRBD1 or TRBD2 may fit D (5 bases each). Trimming took 2 bases from V and 8 from J, leaving 7 bases between them. Per the germline V gene, CDR1 is MNHNY and CDR2 is SVGAGI (reference sequence). The CDR3 contains 12 residues. As DNA, the CDR3 is TGTGCCAGCAGTTACGAGGGGCATGAGCAGTTCTTC. It yields the protein CASSYEGHEQFF.

This clone showed up just a few times. This chain joins TRBV7-8 and TRBJ2-1, with D tentatively TRBD2 (6 bases). Germline assignment: CDR1 SGHVS and CDR2 FQNEAQ. V gave up 1 base and J gave up 9 bases, with 10 bases separating them. The length of the CDR3 is 13 residues. The CDR3 here is CASSLGLGTEQFF. The CDR3 nucleotides are TGTGCCAGCAGCTTAGGACTAGGGACTGAGCAGTTCTTC.

The gene calls are TRBV21-1 and TRBJ2-7; TRBD1, the table's D call, was not compared with the DNA. TRBV21-1 is deemed a pseudogene. The CDR3 runs 19 residues. CDR3 nucleotide sequence: TGTGCCAGCAGCAAAGGGGATCCGGGACAGATTCCAGAGTCCTACGAGCAGTACTTC. Translation: CASSKGDPGQIPESYEQYF.

This chain uses TRBV30 with TRBJ2-7, with a weak D call TRBD2 (6 bases). Germline V lookup: CDR1 GTSNPN, CDR2 SVGIG (reference sequence). Trimming shortened V by 2 bases and J by 2 bases, and 10 bases separated the two germline ends. CDR3 length equals 13 residues. The CDR3 loop is CAWSREAAYEQYF. CDR3 in DNA: TGTGCCTGGAGTAGGGAGGCCGCCTACGAGCAGTACTTC.

V and J are TRBV7-6 and TRBJ2-5; D may be TRBD2 (6 bases). This CDR3 has 14 residues. Trimming shortened V by 5 bases and J by 5 bases, and 15 bases separated the two germline ends. CDR1 is SGHVS, CDR2 FNYEAQ, per germline. CDR3 in DNA: TGTGCCAGCAGCCCCGCGGGGTTTAAGGAGACCCAGTACTTC. It translates to CASSPAGFKETQYF.

The rearrangement uses TRBV29-1 and TRBJ1-1; 7 positions agree with TRBD1. The CDR3 is 13 residues long. Germline trimming cut 8 bases from V and 3 bases from J; bases unmatched to any gene: 9. The germline gives CDR1 SQVTM, CDR2 ANQGSEA. The CDR3 region is CSSQGGGYTEAFF. The CDR3 DNA reads TGCAGCTCCCAGGGGGGCGGTTACACTGAAGCTTTCTTT.

This clone has a handful of counts. The chain combines TRBV28 with TRBJ1-1; D uncertain. V lost 6 bases and J lost 4, with 9 bases in between. Per germline, CDR1 MDHEN and CDR2 SYDVKM. The CDR3 consists of 12 residues. CDR3 amino acids: CASRIMSTEAFF. CDR3 nucleotide sequence: TGTGCCAGCAGGATTATGAGCACTGAAGCTTTCTTT.

CDR3 nucleotide sequence: TGTGCCAGCAGTTTAGTGCAGGGCAGGAGGGGGGGCCTTTACGAGCAGTACTTC. It translates to CASSLVQGRRGGLYEQYF. The V gene is TRBV28, the J gene TRBJ2-7, with a tentative D call TRBD2 (7 bases). Germline CDR1 is MDHEN and CDR2 is SYDVKM. Trimming took 2 bases from V and 4 from J, leaving 24 bases between them. The CDR3 extends over 18 amino acids.

The chain joins TRBV14 to TRBJ2-6, with D unclear. Germline lookup yields CDR1 SGHDN and CDR2 FVKESK. The CDR3 length is 15 residues. The V end was cut by 4 bases, the J end by 0 bases, with 7 bases between. CDR3 sequence: CASSRGHSGANVLTF. The CDR3 nucleotides read TGTGCCAGCAGCCGGGGTCACTCTGGGGCCAACGTCCTGACTTTC.

The chain couples TRBV4-3 to TRBJ2-5; no reliable D call. With 4 bases removed from V and 5 bases from J, the gap between germline ends came to 11 bases. CDR1 is LGHNA and CDR2 is YSLEER in the germline V gene. The CDR3 length is 13 residues. CDR3 amino acids: CASSPTDRETQYF. The DNA of the CDR3 is TGCGCCAGCAGCCCAACAGATCGCGAGACCCAGTACTTC.

The chain combines TRBV10-2 with TRBJ2-7, with a possible D match to TRBD1 (6 bases). Per germline, CDR1 WSHSY and CDR2 SAAADI. Deletions cut 7 bases from V and 1 base from J, with 11 bases between. The CDR3 has 13 residues. CDR3 in DNA: TGCGCCAGCACAGGGGCGAATTCCTACGAGCAGTACTTC. Its protein is CASTGANSYEQYF.

This chain links TRBV19 with TRBJ2-5; a weak D match, TRBD2 (6 bases). Trimming pared 6 bases from V and 4 bases from J, leaving 12 bases between. The CDR3 consists of 13 residues. The germline CDR1 and CDR2 sequences are LNHDA and SQIVND (reference sequence). The CDR3 spells CASRELGGETQYF. In DNA form, the CDR3 reads TGTGCCAGTAGAGAGTTGGGGGGAGAGACCCAGTACTTC.

The gene calls are TRBV21-1 and TRBJ1-6. TRBV21-1 is tagged as a pseudogene. The CDR3 length is 17 residues. The CDR3 nucleotides read TGTGCCAGCACCTACCCAGGGGGGGGGATCAATAATTCACCCCTCCACTTT. It yields the protein CASTYPGGGINNSPLHF.

J is TRBJ1-5 and V is TRBV10-3; 11 positions match TRBD1. The CDR3 runs 17 residues. Germline lookup yields CDR1 ENHRY and CDR2 SYGVKD. J was trimmed by 5 bases and V by 8 bases; bases with no gene match: 14. CDR3 bases: TGTGCCATCGGCGGAGGACAGGGGGCGGGTGGCTATCAGCCCCAGCATTTT. It codes for CAIGGGQGAGGYQPQHF.

The J gene is TRBJ1-1, the V gene TRBV5-4, with 7 bases identical to TRBD1. The trim removed 5 bases at V and 0 bases at J, leaving 7 bases unmatched. CDR1 and CDR2 from the germline V gene are SGHNT and YYREEE (reference sequence). This CDR3 is 15 amino acids long. The CDR3 sequence: CASRTMTGLNTEAFF. Here the CDR3 DNA reads TGTGCCAGCAGAACAATGACAGGGTTGAACACTGAAGCTTTCTTT.

The CDR3 DNA sequence: TGTGCCAGCAGCTTAGCAGGGGCCCACGAGCAGTACTTC. It translates to CASSLAGAHEQYF. V and J are TRBV11-2 and TRBJ2-7; D possibly corresponds to TRBD1 (6 bases). The V end lost 1 base, the J end lost 5 bases, and 9 bases lay between the germline ends. The CDR3 consists of 13 residues. Germline loops: CDR1 SGHAT, CDR2 FQNNGV.

This clone has a single count. This chain connects TRBV11-1 to TRBJ2-2; 7 nucleotides match TRBD1. This CDR3 region has 16 residues. CDR1 is SGHAT and CDR2 is FQDESV in the germline V gene (reference sequence). Trimming removed 5 bases from V and 4 bases from J; junction bases left unmatched: 10. The CDR3 sequence: CASSHGQAGSTGELFF. In nucleotides, the CDR3 is TGTGCCAGCAGCCATGGACAGGCAGGGAGCACCGGGGAGCTGTTTTTT. Filled out from reference TRBV11-1 and TRBJ2-2, the complete variable domain reads EAEVAQSPRYKITEKSQAVAFWCDPISGHATLYWYRQILGQGPELLVQFQDESVVDDSQLPKDRFSAERLKGVDSTLKIQPAELGDSAMYLCASSHGQAGSTGELFFGEGSRLTVL.

This clone has a single count. The rearrangement links TRBV7-9 to TRBJ2-7; 8 bases are shared with TRBD1. V lost 2 bases and J lost 3; bases outside the gene matches: 12. From germline, CDR1 is SEHNR and CDR2 FQNEAQ (reference sequence). The CDR3 loop spans 17 amino acids. CDR3 nucleotides: TGTGCCAGCAGCTTACTCGGTGGGGGACAGGAGCACTACGAGCAGTACTTC. Its translation: CASSLLGGGQEHYEQYF.

This chain connects TRBV5-1 to TRBJ1-1, with 7 positions matching TRBD1. This CDR3 has 14 amino acids. CDR1 SGHRS and CDR2 YFSETQ come from the germline V gene. The J segment lost 3 bases and the V segment lost 3 bases, leaving 5 bases of the junction unmatched. CDR3 loop: CASSSGTADTEAFF. The CDR3 region has the DNA TGCGCCAGCAGCTCCGGGACAGCTGACACTGAAGCTTTCTTT.

The gene calls are TRBV27 and TRBJ2-3; D is undetermined. Germline V gives CDR1 MNHEY, CDR2 SMNVEV (reference sequence). This CDR3 spans 12 amino acids. The V gene lost 2 bases and the J gene lost 7 bases, with 7 bases spanning the gap. CDR3 nucleotides: TGTGCCAGCAGTTTAGGTAGCCATACGCAGTATTTT. Translated: CASSLGSHTQYF.

The chain recombines TRBV6-5 with TRBJ1-6; the D is unclear. The V and J ends lost 5 bases and 10 bases respectively, with 9 bases between them. The CDR3 has 12 amino acids. Looked up from germline, CDR1 is MNHEY and CDR2 is SVGAGI. CDR3 sequence reads: CASSEAASPLHF. CDR3 sequence (DNA): TGTGCCAGCAGTGAAGCGGCCTCACCCCTCCACTTT.

The chain combines TRBV9 with TRBJ1-3, with a tentative D call TRBD1 (6 bases). Per the germline V gene, CDR1 is SGDLS and CDR2 is YYNGEE. Deletions cut 4 bases from V and 0 bases from J, with 11 bases between. The CDR3 contains 15 residues. The CDR3 DNA follows: TGTGCCAGCAGCCCACGGGGACACTCTGGAAACACCATATATTTT. Residues: CASSPRGHSGNTIYF.

The rearrangement joins TRBV28 to TRBJ1-2, with D perhaps TRBD1 (6 bases). The CDR3 totals 12 residues. Germline CDR1 is MDHEN and CDR2 is SYDVKM. With 5 bases removed from V and 8 bases from J, the gap between germline ends came to 12 bases. CDR3 sequence: CASSTLRGGYTF. CDR3 DNA: TGTGCCAGCAGTACATTGAGGGGGGGCTACACCTTC.

The gene calls are TRBV4-2 and TRBJ2-1, with 8 nucleotides matching TRBD2. The CDR3 has 15 residues. From germline, CDR1 is LGHNA and CDR2 YNFKEQ. The V segment lost 2 bases and the J segment 8 bases; nucleotides outside the gene matches: 8. CDR3 region: CASSQRAGGGHEQFF. The CDR3 DNA is TGTGCCAGCAGCCAAAGGGCGGGGGGCGGCCATGAGCAGTTCTTC.

V is TRBV19 and J is TRBJ2-7; 7 bases are a match to TRBD1. Germline CDR1 and CDR2: LNHDA and SQIVND (reference sequence). Losses at the gene ends were 4 bases for V and 1 base for J; bases not matched to a gene: 7. The CDR3 contains 15 residues. This CDR3 reads CASSTSTGRSYEQYF. The CDR3 region has the DNA TGTGCCAGTAGTACCTCGACAGGGAGATCCTACGAGCAGTACTTC.